The 28 T cell receptor beta chains reported below all come from one sample, sequenced in a study of response to subunit inactivated influenza vaccine. In TCRdb, the RT-PCR reads were re-called with MiXCR into one record per CDR3 protein. The sample lists approximately 700,000 distinct CDR3 sequences, roughly 14% occurring once. Here the sequenced sample was PBMCs from blood, taken approximately 12 days after vaccination. The receptor set was obtained from a man aged 45-65 years who received an inactivated influenza vaccine.

This rearrangement joins TRBV20-1 to TRBJ2-7, with D perhaps matching TRBD1 (5 bases). The germline CDR1 and CDR2 sequences are DFQATT and SNEGSKA (reference sequence). Trimming stripped 5 bases from V and 2 bases from J, with 10 bases between. CDR3 size: 12 residues. As DNA, the CDR3 is TGCAGTGCTTCCTTGGACACCTACGAGCAGTACTTC. As protein: CSASLDTYEQYF.

V gene TRBV6-2 or TRBV6-3 combines with J gene TRBJ2-1; 7 nucleotides match TRBD2. Germline CDR1 MNHEY, CDR2 SVGEGT. V lost 8 bases, J lost 6 bases, and 13 bases stayed unmatched. This CDR3 spans 15 amino acids. CDR3: CASLIGGGSFNEQFF. The CDR3 DNA reads as TGTGCCAGCCTTATTGGCGGCGGGAGTTTCAATGAGCAGTTCTTC.

This clonotype was seen only a few times. The CDR3 reads CASSPRGEAFF. In DNA, the CDR3 is TGTGCCAGCAGTCCGAGGGGTGAAGCTTTCTTT. V gene TRBV28 combines with J gene TRBJ1-1, with D tentatively TRBD1 (5 bases). In germline, CDR1 is MDHEN, CDR2 SYDVKM. V was pared by 5 bases and J by 7 bases, with 8 bases between. The CDR3 is made up of 11 amino acids. Variable domain in full (rest from reference TRBV28 and TRBJ1-1): DVKVTQSSRYLVKRTGEKVFLECVQDMDHENMFWYRQDPGLGLRLIYFSYDVKMKEKGDIPEGYSVSREKKERFSLILESASTNQTSMYLCASSPRGEAFFGQGTRLTVV.

The V call is TRBV12-3 or TRBV12-4, the J call TRBJ2-5; 10 nucleotides match TRBD1. The CDR3 covers 14 residues. V lost 6 bases to trimming and J lost 6 bases; unmatched junction nucleotides: 7. CDR3 loop: CASSGWTGGKTQYF. DNA for the CDR3: TGTGCCAGCAGCGGTTGGACAGGGGGAAAGACCCAGTACTTC.

This clonotype was found a few times. The chain is built from TRBV29-1 and TRBJ1-1, with unresolved D. CDR1 SQVTM and CDR2 ANQGSEA come from the germline V gene. The CDR3 extends over 10 amino acids. Deletions cut 8 bases from V and 5 bases from J, with 9 bases between. The CDR3 bases are TGCAGCACCCCGGGGACTGAAGCTTTCTTT. Its protein product is CSTPGTEAFF.

This clonotype was picked up a small number of times. V gene TRBV15 combines with J gene TRBJ2-7; TRBD1 aligns across 9 bases. The CDR3 length is 15 residues. Germline CDR1 LNHNV, CDR2 YYDKDF (reference sequence). V lost 5 bases and J lost 2; bases outside the gene matches: 7. The CDR3 is CATSYPGTGTYEQYF. DNA of the CDR3: TGTGCCACCAGCTACCCCGGGACAGGGACCTACGAGCAGTACTTC.

CDR3 sequence reads: CASGLQTNTEAFF. In nucleotides, the CDR3 is TGTGCCAGCGGCCTGCAGACCAACACTGAAGCTTTCTTT. V usage is TRBV9 and J usage is TRBJ1-1; no clear D. This CDR3 contains 13 residues. Trimming took off 7 bases at V and 2 bases at J, with 12 bases between the two ends. The germline CDR1 and CDR2 sequences are SGDLS and YYNGEE. Variable domain in full (rest from reference TRBV9 and TRBJ1-1): DSGVTQTPKHLITATGQRVTLRCSPRSGDLSVYWYQQSLDQGLQFLIQYYNGEERAKGNILERFSAQQFPDLHSELNLSSLELGDSALYFCASGLQTNTEAFFGQGTRLTVV.

V and J are TRBV5-1 and TRBJ1-6, with 7 nucleotides matching TRBD1. CDR1 SGHRS and CDR2 YFSETQ come from the germline V gene. J gave up 9 bases and V 5 bases, and 14 bases lay outside the gene matches. This CDR3 is built from 16 residues. The CDR3 nucleotides read TGCGCCAGCAGTCCCGAGACGGACAGGTTTTCTTCACCCCTCCACTTT. As protein: CASSPETDRFSSPLHF.

The CDR3 loop reads CASRMDRRAFF. CDR3 coding DNA: TGCGCCAGCAGGATGGACAGGCGAGCTTTCTTT. The chain links TRBV10-1 to TRBJ1-1, with 7 bases identical to TRBD1. The CDR3 totals 11 residues. Germline CDR1 and CDR2: WNHNN and SYGVQD (reference sequence). V was pared by 6 bases and J by 10 bases, with 5 bases of the junction left unmatched.

The chain carries TRBV10-3 and TRBJ2-1; 16 nucleotides match TRBD2. CDR1 ENHRY and CDR2 SYGVKD come from the germline V gene. CDR3 length: 16 residues. The junction had 6 bases not matched to a gene; V was cut back by 6 bases and J by 7 bases. The CDR3 bases are TGTGCCATCAGGGAGCCGGGACTAGCGGGGGGGAATGAGCAGTTCTTC. It codes for CAIREPGLAGGNEQFF.

The gene calls are TRBV20-1 and TRBJ1-5; 7 nucleotides align to TRBD1. The V gene end was trimmed by 4 bases and the J gene end by 0 bases; junction bases not matched to a gene: 6. Germline CDR1 is DFQATT and CDR2 is SNEGSKA (reference sequence). The CDR3 length is 15 residues. CDR3 protein: CSATVGQHSNQPQHF. DNA for the CDR3: TGCAGTGCTACAGTGGGACAGCATAGCAATCAGCCCCAGCATTTT.

With respect to this clonotype: The missing conserved phenylalanine or tryptophan at the end of this CDR3 makes a read error likely. V and J are TRBV3-1 and TRBJ1-6; TRBD1 agrees at 7 bases. V shed 4 bases, J shed 7 bases, and the junction held 4 bases outside the gene matches. The germline V gene encodes CDR1 LGHDT and CDR2 YNNKEL (reference sequence). This CDR3 contains 14 residues. CDR3 nucleotides: TGTGCCAGCAGCCCGGGACAGCGCAATTCACCCCTCCACCTT. It encodes CASSPGQRNSPLHL.

This clonotype was counted between two and nine times. The chain employs TRBV6-2 or TRBV6-3 and TRBJ2-7; D remains ambiguous. The CDR3 is 14 amino acids. CDR1 is MNHEY, CDR2 SVGEGT, per germline. The germline V and J ends were trimmed by 3 bases and 4 bases, with 13 bases remaining between them. The DNA for the CDR3 is TGTGCCAGCAGTTATGTTGGCGGCGAATACGAGCAGTACTTC. It encodes CASSYVGGEYEQYF.

The rearrangement joins TRBV5-1 to TRBJ2-1; 12 bases fit TRBD2. Germline V gene data show CDR1 as SGHRS and CDR2 as YFSETQ. This CDR3 contains 18 residues. V gave up 0 bases and J gave up 4 bases; unmatched junction bases: 8. The CDR3, as DNA: TGCGCCAGCAGCTTGGAGCGGACTAGCGGGGCGATTTACAATGAGCAGTTCTTC. It yields the protein CASSLERTSGAIYNEQFF.

The chain has TRBV18 and TRBJ2-4, with a possible D match to TRBD1 (6 bases). The CDR3 is 15 residues long. Germline CDR1 and CDR2: KGHSH and LQKENI. V shed 5 bases and J shed 0 bases, with 11 bases lying between them. The CDR3 loop reads CASSSGQLAKNIQYF. The CDR3 region has the DNA TGTGCCAGCTCATCCGGACAGCTAGCCAAAAACATTCAGTACTTC.

This chain joins TRBV29-1 and TRBJ2-6; 8 bases match TRBD1. The CDR3 length is 16 residues. V lost 4 bases and J lost 2; bases outside the gene matches: 7. CDR1 and CDR2 (germline): SQVTM, ANQGSEA. The CDR3 DNA follows: TGCAGCGTTGCTTCGTACAGGGGGACTGGGGCCAACGTCCTGACTTTC. It translates to CSVASYRGTGANVLTF.

The chain is built from TRBV4-3 and TRBJ2-1; TRBD2 aligns across 7 bases. The trim removed 0 bases at V and 2 bases at J, leaving 4 bases unmatched. Germline lookup yields CDR1 LGHNA and CDR2 YSLEER. The CDR3 loop spans 16 amino acids. The CDR3 region is CASSQEGRGAYNEQFF. CDR3 DNA: TGCGCCAGCAGCCAAGAAGGTCGGGGGGCCTACAATGAGCAGTTCTTC.

In this sample, this clonotype turned up many times. This chain's CDR3 is CASSPAFGGVNYGYTF. The CDR3 nucleotides are TGCGCCAGCAGCCCTGCCTTCGGGGGAGTTAACTATGGCTACACCTTC. The rearrangement uses TRBV5-1 and TRBJ1-2, with D possibly matching TRBD1 (5 bases). Trimming stripped 4 bases from V and 1 base from J, with 17 bases between. The germline CDR1 and CDR2 sequences are SGHRS and YFSETQ. This CDR3 contains 16 residues.

This clonotype was picked up a small number of times. The chain is built from TRBV15 and TRBJ2-2; 10 nucleotides agree with TRBD2. CDR1 and CDR2 (germline): LNHNV, YYDKDF (reference sequence). The CDR3 covers 15 residues. J gave up 9 bases and V 4 bases, and 8 bases lay outside the gene matches. The CDR3 region is CATSKGSGRLRELFF. In DNA form, the CDR3 reads TGTGCCACCAGCAAGGGTAGCGGGAGGCTCCGGGAGCTGTTTTTT.

This clonotype appeared many times. The CDR3 spells CASSATGTYNEQFF. CDR3 sequence (DNA): TGTGCCAGCAGCGCGACCGGGACTTACAATGAGCAGTTCTTC. V and J are TRBV9 and TRBJ2-1; tentative D call: TRBD2 (6 bases). CDR3 size: 14 residues. Germline lookup yields CDR1 SGDLS and CDR2 YYNGEE. V lost 3 bases to trimming and J lost 4 bases, with 11 bases between them. Full variable domain (outside the CDR3, taken from reference TRBV9 and TRBJ2-1): DSGVTQTPKHLITATGQRVTLRCSPRSGDLSVYWYQQSLDQGLQFLIQYYNGEERAKGNILERFSAQQFPDLHSELNLSSLELGDSALYFCASSATGTYNEQFFGPGTRLTVL.

This clonotype was detected only a few times. V and J are TRBV20-1 and TRBJ1-2, with 12 positions matching TRBD1. J lost 4 bases, V lost 5 bases, and 8 bases had no gene match. CDR3 length: 15 residues. Germline CDR1 is DFQATT and CDR2 is SNEGSKA (reference sequence). The CDR3: CSALGQGAVGYGYTF. The CDR3 bases are TGCAGTGCTCTGGGACAGGGGGCGGTAGGCTATGGCTACACCTTC.

This clonotype showed up just a few times. J is TRBJ2-7 and V is TRBV20-1, with 8 bases aligning to TRBD1. Germline CDR1 is DFQATT and CDR2 is SNEGSKA (reference sequence). Trimming took 4 bases from V and 1 from J; bases not matched to a gene: 6. The CDR3 contains 14 residues. Here the CDR3 DNA reads TGCAGTGCTATTAGCGGACAGGGATCCTACGAGCAGTACTTC. This encodes CSAISGQGSYEQYF.

The chain joins TRBV28 to TRBJ2-7; maybe TRBD1 (5 bases). Trimming stripped 8 bases from V and 3 bases from J, with 17 bases between. This CDR3 is 14 amino acids long. Germline CDR1 MDHEN, CDR2 SYDVKM. The CDR3 nucleotides read TGTGCCAGCCGGACCCCTCAGGGTAGCTACGAGCAGTACTTC. Residues: CASRTPQGSYEQYF.

The V gene is TRBV7-2, the J gene TRBJ1-5; D call uncertain. The CDR3 totals 14 residues. Germline lookup yields CDR1 SGHTA and CDR2 FQGNSA. Trimming took 1 base from V and 3 from J, leaving 7 bases between them. This CDR3 is CASSLDSVNQPQHF. CDR3 in DNA: TGTGCCAGCAGCTTAGACAGTGTCAATCAGCCCCAGCATTTT.

Only a few counts were recorded for this clonotype. The chain couples TRBV12-3 or TRBV12-4 to TRBJ2-5; D is ambiguous. Trimming shortened V by 1 base and J by 6 bases, and 9 bases separated the two germline ends. CDR3 length equals 13 residues. The CDR3 bases are TGTGCCAGCAGTTTAGAGGGATCACAGACCCAGTACTTC. Its protein is CASSLEGSQTQYF.

There are a few counts of this clonotype. This chain connects TRBV7-9 to TRBJ1-5; possibly TRBD1 for D (6 bases). The CDR3 is made up of 15 amino acids. Germline CDR1 is SEHNR and CDR2 is FQNEAQ (reference sequence). V lost 5 bases, J lost 9 bases, and 20 bases lay in between. This chain's CDR3 is CASSRGRGGSGPQHF. The CDR3 coding sequence is TGTGCCAGCAGCCGGGGCAGGGGCGGCTCTGGGCCCCAGCATTTT. Full variable domain (rest looked up from reference TRBV7-9 and TRBJ1-5): DTGVSQNPRHKITKRGQNVTFRCDPISEHNRLYWYRQTLGQGPEFLTYFQNEAQLEKSRLLSDRFSAERPKGSFSTLEIQRTEQGDSAMYLCASSRGRGGSGPQHFGDGTRLSIL.

The V call is TRBV6-2 or TRBV6-3, the J call TRBJ2-7, with 10 bases that match TRBD1. Germline V CDR1 and CDR2: MNHEY, SVGEGT. The V gene end was trimmed by 6 bases and the J gene end by 3 bases; junction bases not matched to a gene: 11. The CDR3 has 16 residues. CDR3 residues: CASRTQRQGAYYEQYF. Written as DNA, the CDR3 is TGTGCCAGCAGGACCCAGAGACAGGGGGCTTACTACGAGCAGTACTTC.

The sample holds a few counts of this clonotype. This chain joins TRBV12-3 or TRBV12-4 and TRBJ2-3; tentative D call: TRBD2 (6 bases). This CDR3 has 14 residues. V lost 5 bases to trimming and J lost 2 bases, with 11 bases between them. The DNA for the CDR3 is TGTGCCAGCAGTAAGGGACTTGTCACAGATACGCAGTATTTT. Translated, it gives CASSKGLVTDTQYF.